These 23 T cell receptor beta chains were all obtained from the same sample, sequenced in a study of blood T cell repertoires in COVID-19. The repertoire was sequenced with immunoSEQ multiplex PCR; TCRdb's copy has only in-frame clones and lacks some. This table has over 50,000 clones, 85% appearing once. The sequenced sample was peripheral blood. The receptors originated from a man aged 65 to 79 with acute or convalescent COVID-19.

This chain's CDR3 is CASGLATRRGTEAFF. The CDR3, as DNA: TGTGCTAGTGGTTTGGCTACTCGCAGGGGCACTGAAGCTTTCTTT. The V and J genes are TRBV12-5 and TRBJ1-1; maybe TRBD1 (6 bases). V lost 1 base to trimming and J lost 4 bases, with 13 bases between them. The CDR3 consists of 15 residues. CDR1 and CDR2 (germline): LGHNT, FRNRAP.

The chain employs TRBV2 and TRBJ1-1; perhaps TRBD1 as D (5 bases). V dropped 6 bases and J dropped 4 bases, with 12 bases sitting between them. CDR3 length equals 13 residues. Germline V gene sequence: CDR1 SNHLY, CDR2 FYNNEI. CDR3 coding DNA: TGTGCCAGCAGCCCCGACCAGGGCACTGAAGCTTTCTTT. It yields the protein CASSPDQGTEAFF.

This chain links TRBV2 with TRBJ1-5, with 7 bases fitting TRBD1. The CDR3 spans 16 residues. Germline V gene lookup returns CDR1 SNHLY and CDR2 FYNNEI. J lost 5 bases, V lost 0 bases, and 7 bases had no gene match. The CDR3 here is CASSEARTGGDQPQHF. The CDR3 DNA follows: TGTGCCAGCAGTGAAGCGCGGACAGGAGGAGATCAGCCCCAGCATTTT.

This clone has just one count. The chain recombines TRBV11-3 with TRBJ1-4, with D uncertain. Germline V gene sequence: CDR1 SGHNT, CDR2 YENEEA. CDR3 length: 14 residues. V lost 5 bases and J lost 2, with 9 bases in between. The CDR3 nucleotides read TGTGCCAGCAGCCGCAGCGGGACTAATGAAAAACTGTTTTTT. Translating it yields CASSRSGTNEKLFF.

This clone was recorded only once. CDR3 loop: CASSLPFRGAYGYTF. CDR3 in DNA: TGTGCCAGCAGCTTGCCGTTCAGGGGGGCCTATGGCTACACCTTC. This rearrangement joins TRBV28 to TRBJ1-2, with 7 nucleotides matching TRBD1. The germline gives CDR1 MDHEN, CDR2 SYDVKM. There are 15 residues in the CDR3. With V trimmed by 6 bases and J by 4 bases, 11 bases remained unmatched.

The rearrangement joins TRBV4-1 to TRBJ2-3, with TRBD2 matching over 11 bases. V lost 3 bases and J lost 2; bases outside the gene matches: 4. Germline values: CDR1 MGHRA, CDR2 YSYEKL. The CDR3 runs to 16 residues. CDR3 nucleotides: TGCGCCAGCAGCCAGCGACTAGCGGGGTACACAGATACGCAGTATTTT. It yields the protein CASSQRLAGYTDTQYF.

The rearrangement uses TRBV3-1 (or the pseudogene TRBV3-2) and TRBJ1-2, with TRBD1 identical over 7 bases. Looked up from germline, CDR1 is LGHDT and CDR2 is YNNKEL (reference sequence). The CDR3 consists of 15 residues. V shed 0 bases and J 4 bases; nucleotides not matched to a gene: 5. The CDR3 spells CASSQEAGGIYGYTF. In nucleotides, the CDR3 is TGTGCCAGCAGCCAAGAGGCAGGGGGTATCTATGGCTACACCTTC.

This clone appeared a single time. The CDR3 bases are TGTGCCAGCAGCCCGGGACAGGGGGTTCCCGGTTCCTACGAGCAGTACTTC. Translation: CASSPGQGVPGSYEQYF. The rearrangement links TRBV27 to TRBJ2-7; 11 bases map to TRBD1. After removal of 6 bases from V and 1 base from J, the junction contained 11 bases not matched to a gene. Germline CDR1 reads MNHEY; CDR2 reads SMNVEV (reference sequence). The CDR3 spans 17 residues.

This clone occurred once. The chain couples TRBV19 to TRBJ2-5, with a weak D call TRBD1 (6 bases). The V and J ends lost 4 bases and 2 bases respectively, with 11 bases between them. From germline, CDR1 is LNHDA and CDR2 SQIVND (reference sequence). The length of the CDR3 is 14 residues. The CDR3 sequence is CASSTLTGQETQYF. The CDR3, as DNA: TGTGCCAGTAGTACTCTGACAGGACAAGAGACCCAGTACTTC.

The CDR3: CASSLGGVAEKLFF. The CDR3 DNA reads as TGTGCCAGCTCACTAGGAGGGGTCGCCGAAAAACTGTTTTTT. The genes are TRBV18 and TRBJ1-4; a possible D gene is TRBD1 (5 bases). The V and J ends lost 4 bases and 8 bases respectively, with 14 bases between them. Germline V gene sequence: CDR1 KGHSH, CDR2 LQKENI. The CDR3 has 14 amino acids. Full variable domain (missing parts from reference TRBV18 and TRBJ1-4): NAGVMQNPRHLVRRRGQEARLRCSPMKGHSHVYWYRQLPEEGLKFMVYLQKENIIDESGMPKERFSAEFPKEGPSILRIQQVVRGDSAAYFCASSLGGVAEKLFFGSGTQLSVL.

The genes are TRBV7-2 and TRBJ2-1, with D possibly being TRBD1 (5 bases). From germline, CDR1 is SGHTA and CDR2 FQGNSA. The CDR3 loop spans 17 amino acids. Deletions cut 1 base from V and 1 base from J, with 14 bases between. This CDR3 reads CASSLVTRVTSYNEQFF. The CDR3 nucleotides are TGTGCCAGCAGCTTAGTGACCAGGGTAACTTCCTACAATGAGCAGTTCTTC.

The CDR3 region has the DNA TGCAGTGCTAGTTACGGGAACTCTGGGGCCAACGTCCTGACTTTC. Its translation: CSASYGNSGANVLTF. The chain joins TRBV20-1 to TRBJ2-6, with D perhaps TRBD2 (5 bases). V dropped 3 bases and J dropped 0 bases, with 9 bases sitting between them. The length of the CDR3 is 15 residues. CDR1 is DFQATT and CDR2 is SNEGSKA in the germline V gene (reference sequence).

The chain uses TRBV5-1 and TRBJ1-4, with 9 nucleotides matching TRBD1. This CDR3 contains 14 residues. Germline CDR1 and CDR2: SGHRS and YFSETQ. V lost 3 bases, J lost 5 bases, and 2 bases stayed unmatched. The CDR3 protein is CASSSGTGNEKLFF. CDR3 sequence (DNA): TGCGCCAGCAGCTCCGGGACAGGGAATGAAAAACTGTTTTTT.

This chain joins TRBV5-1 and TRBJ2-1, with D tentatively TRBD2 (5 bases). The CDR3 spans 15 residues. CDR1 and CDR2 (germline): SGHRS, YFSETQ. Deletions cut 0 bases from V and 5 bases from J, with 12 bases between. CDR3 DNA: TGCGCCAGCAGCTTGGGGAGGAGCCATGACAATGAGCAGTTCTTC. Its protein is CASSLGRSHDNEQFF.

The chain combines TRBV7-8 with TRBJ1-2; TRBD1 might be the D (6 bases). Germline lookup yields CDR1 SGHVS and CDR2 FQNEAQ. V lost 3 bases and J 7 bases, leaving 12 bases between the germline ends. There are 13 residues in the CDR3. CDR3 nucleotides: TGTGCCAGCAGCTTCGAACAGGGAAGTGGCTACACCTTC. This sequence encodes CASSFEQGSGYTF.

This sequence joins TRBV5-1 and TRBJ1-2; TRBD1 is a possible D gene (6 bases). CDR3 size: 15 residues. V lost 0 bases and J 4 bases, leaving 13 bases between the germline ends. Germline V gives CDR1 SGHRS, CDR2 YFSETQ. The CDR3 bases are TGCGCCAGCAGCTTGGAGGGTTCAGGGGCCTATGGCTACACCTTC. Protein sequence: CASSLEGSGAYGYTF. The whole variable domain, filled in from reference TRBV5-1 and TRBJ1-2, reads KAGVTQTPRYLIKTRGQQVTLSCSPISGHRSVSWYQQTPGQGLQFLFEYFSETQRNKGNFPGRFSGRQFSNSRSEMNVSTLELGDSALYLCASSLEGSGAYGYTFGSGTRLTVV.

CDR3 residues: CASSDGGANSPLHF. In nucleotides, the CDR3 is TGTGCCAGCAGTGACGGGGGGGCAAATTCACCCCTCCACTTT. The chain has TRBV6-4 and TRBJ1-6, with D possibly being TRBD1 (6 bases). The CDR3 has 14 residues. Germline assignment: CDR1 MRHNA and CDR2 SNTAGT. V was pared by 2 bases and J by 7 bases, with 9 bases between.

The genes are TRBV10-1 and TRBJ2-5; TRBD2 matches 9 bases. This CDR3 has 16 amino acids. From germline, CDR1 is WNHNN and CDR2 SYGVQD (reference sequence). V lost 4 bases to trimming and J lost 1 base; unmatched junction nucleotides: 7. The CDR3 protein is CASSVGLAGTQETQYF. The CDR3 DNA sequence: TGCGCCAGCAGTGTTGGGCTAGCGGGGACCCAAGAGACCCAGTACTTC.

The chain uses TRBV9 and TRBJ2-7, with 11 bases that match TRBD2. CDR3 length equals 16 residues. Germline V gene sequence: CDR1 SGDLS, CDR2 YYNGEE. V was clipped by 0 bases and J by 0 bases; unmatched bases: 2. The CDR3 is CASSVGLAGHSYEQYF. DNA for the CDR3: TGTGCCAGCAGCGTAGGACTAGCGGGGCACTCCTACGAGCAGTACTTC.

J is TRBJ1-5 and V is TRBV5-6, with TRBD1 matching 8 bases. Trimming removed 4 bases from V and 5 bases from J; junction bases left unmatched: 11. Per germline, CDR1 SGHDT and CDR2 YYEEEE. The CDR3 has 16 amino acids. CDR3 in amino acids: CASSRGGGQVHQPQHF. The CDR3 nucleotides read TGTGCCAGCAGCCGCGGGGGGGGACAGGTCCATCAGCCCCAGCATTTT. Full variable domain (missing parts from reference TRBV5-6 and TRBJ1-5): DAGVTQSPTHLIKTRGQQVTLRCSPKSGHDTVSWYQQALGQGPQFIFQYYEEEERQRGNFPDRFSGHQFPNYSSELNVNALLLGDSALYLCASSRGGGQVHQPQHFGDGTRLSIL.

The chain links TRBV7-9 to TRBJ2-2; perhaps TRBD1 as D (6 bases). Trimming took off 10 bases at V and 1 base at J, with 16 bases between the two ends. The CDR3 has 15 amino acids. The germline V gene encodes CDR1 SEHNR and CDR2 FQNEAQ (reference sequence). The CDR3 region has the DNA TGTGCCACCCCACCAGGGACACTGAACACCGGGGAGCTGTTTTTT. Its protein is CATPPGTLNTGELFF.

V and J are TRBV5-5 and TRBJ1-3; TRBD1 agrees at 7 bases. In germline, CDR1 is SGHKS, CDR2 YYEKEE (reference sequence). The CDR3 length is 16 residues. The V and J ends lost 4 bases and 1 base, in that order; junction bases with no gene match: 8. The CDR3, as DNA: TGTGCCAGCAGCCTGGGACAGCCTAGATCTGGAAACACCATATATTTT. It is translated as CASSLGQPRSGNTIYF.

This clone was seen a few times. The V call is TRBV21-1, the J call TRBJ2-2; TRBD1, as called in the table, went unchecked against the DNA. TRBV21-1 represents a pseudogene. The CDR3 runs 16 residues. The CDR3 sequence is CASSNPDRRNTGELFF. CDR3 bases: TGTGCCAGCAGCAACCCGGACAGGAGGAACACCGGGGAGCTGTTTTTT.